This TCR beta chain was sequenced during a study of T-cell memory formation after mild COVID-19. MiXCR, run by TCRdb on the 5' RACE reads, gives a single entry per CDR3 protein. This sample has 150,000 to 200,000 distinct CDR3 sequences, with around 30% found just once. This CDR3 has 16 amino acids. Looked up from germline, CDR1 is SGHKS and CDR2 is YYEKEE (reference sequence). The V and J ends lost 4 bases and 0 bases respectively, with 13 bases between them. This chain connects TRBV5-5 to TRBJ1-4, with a tentative D call TRBD1 (6 bases). Sequencing used PBMCs or a T cell subset sorted from them (not recorded which). This sequence originates from an adult woman who had mild COVID-19 (a few samples of this study predate the infection). Cell type and time point are not known. For the CDR3, the DNA is TGTGCCAGCAGCCCAGGACAGCGAACAACTAATGAAAAACTGTTTTTT. The encoded protein is CASSPGQRTTNEKLFF.